The T cell receptor (beta chain) under discussion was sequenced for a study of blood T cells in healthy people across ages. Study conclusions and caveats: Naive CD4+ cells and diversity were both higher in long-lived donors than in aged donors.

This clonotype occurred a few times. Its antigen remains unknown. Per germline, CDR1 MDHEN and CDR2 SYDVKM. The CDR3 totals 14 residues. Trimming shortened V by 4 bases and J by 4 bases, and 11 bases separated the two germline ends. Together with a sample-barcoded 5' primer, a J-beta primer mix was included in a second PCR lasting roughly 6 to 12 cycles. TCRdb used MiXCR to reprocess the 5' RACE reads, holding one entry per CDR3 protein. In the table there are approximately 800,000 distinct CDR3 sequences, roughly 60% of which are singletons. Ranging in age from about 6 to 100, the donors were healthy Caucasian individuals from Russia. Per sample, extraction of total RNA gave at least 6 micrograms in every case.

The chain links TRBV28 to TRBJ2-4; D possibly corresponds to TRBD1 (5 bases). The sample taken for sequencing was blood. This TCR derives from a man under 40 in good health. CDR3 sequence reads: CASSSGQGKNIQYF. The CDR3 region has the DNA TGTGCCAGCAGTTCCGGGCAGGGAAAAAACATTCAGTACTTC.